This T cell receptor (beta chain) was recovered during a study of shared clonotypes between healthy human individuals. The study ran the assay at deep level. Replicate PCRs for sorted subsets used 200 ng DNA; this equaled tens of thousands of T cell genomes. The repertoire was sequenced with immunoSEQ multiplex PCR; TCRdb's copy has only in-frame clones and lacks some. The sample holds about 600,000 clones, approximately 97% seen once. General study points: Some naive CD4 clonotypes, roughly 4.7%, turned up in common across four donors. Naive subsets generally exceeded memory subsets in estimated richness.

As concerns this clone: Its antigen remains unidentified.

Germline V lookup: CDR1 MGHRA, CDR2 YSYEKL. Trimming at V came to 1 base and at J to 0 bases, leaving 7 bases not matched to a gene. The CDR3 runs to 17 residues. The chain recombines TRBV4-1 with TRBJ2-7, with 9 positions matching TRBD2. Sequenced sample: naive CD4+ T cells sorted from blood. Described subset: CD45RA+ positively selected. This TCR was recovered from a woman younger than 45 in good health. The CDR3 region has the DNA TGCGCCAGCAGCCAAGGGAGGGGCGGGAGGGCCTCCTACGAGCAGTACTTC. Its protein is CASSQGRGGRASYEQYF.